The 23 T cell receptor beta chains presented below share a single source sample, sequenced in a study of CD8+ T cells in alopecia areata (dated by TCRdb to the late 2010s). According to the study, the label for this sample's time point signals: baseline before oral tofacitinib. Library preparation used the immunoSEQ multiplex PCR assay. For TCR sequencing, RNA was extracted from every sample and reverse transcribed into cDNA to serve as template. Drawn from immuneACCESS, this table holds only the in-frame rearrangements with V and J called that TCRdb kept. Clones are partly lost; checked studies trace under half to an unresolved V gene and leave the rest unexplained. In this sample the table shows about 180,000 clones, 67% of which occur a single time. The ten largest clones add up to about an eighth of the sample. Source: CD8+ T cells sorted from blood, taken at week 0. These receptor sequences come from a human donor with alopecia areata.

CDR3 loop: CASRPRDSSDTQYF. As DNA, the CDR3 is TGTGCCAGCAGACCACGGGACAGTTCAGATACGCAGTATTTT. V and J are TRBV28 and TRBJ2-3; 7 bases agree with TRBD1. The germline V gene encodes CDR1 MDHEN and CDR2 SYDVKM. This CDR3 spans 14 amino acids. With V trimmed by 6 bases and J by 4 bases, 7 bases remained unmatched.

This clone was picked up many times. The V call is TRBV16, the J call TRBJ2-4; D is possibly TRBD2 (7 bases). Germline V gene data show CDR1 as KGHSY and CDR2 as FQNENV. V lost 0 bases to trimming and J lost 0 bases, with 12 bases between them. The CDR3 has 17 residues. The DNA of the CDR3 is TGTGCCAGCAGCCAATCGATTCGGGGGGCAGCCAAAAACATTCAGTACTTC. Translated, it gives CASSQSIRGAAKNIQYF.

The chain couples TRBV7-6 to TRBJ2-2; TRBD1 or TRBD2 may be the D gene (6 bases each). The V and J ends lost 4 bases and 6 bases respectively, with 12 bases between them. The germline CDR1 and CDR2 sequences are SGHVS and FNYEAQ. There are 14 residues in the CDR3. The CDR3 region is CASSSRGESGELFF. CDR3 coding DNA: TGTGCCAGCAGCTCAAGGGGGGAATCCGGGGAGCTGTTTTTT.

The chain employs TRBV30 and TRBJ2-2; D possibly corresponds to TRBD1 (6 bases). Looked up from germline, CDR1 is GTSNPN and CDR2 is SVGIG (reference sequence). The CDR3 loop spans 14 amino acids. The V end was cut by 5 bases, the J end by 0 bases, with 10 bases between. As DNA, the CDR3 is TGTGCCTGGCAGAGGGGGACGAACACCGGGGAGCTGTTTTTT. This codes for CAWQRGTNTGELFF.

This rearrangement joins TRBV15 to TRBJ2-5; TRBD1 agrees at 7 bases. J lost 1 base, V lost 3 bases, and 2 bases had no gene match. This CDR3 spans 14 amino acids. Per germline, CDR1 LNHNV and CDR2 YYDKDF (reference sequence). The CDR3, as DNA: TGTGCCACCAGCAGGACAGGGACCCAAGAGACCCAGTACTTC. Residues: CATSRTGTQETQYF.

The table lists this clone with a few counts. The chain carries TRBV13 and TRBJ2-5, with 8 bases aligning to TRBD2. The CDR3 has 15 amino acids. The junction had 7 bases not matched to a gene; V was cut back by 4 bases and J by 3 bases. Germline CDR1 is PRHDT and CDR2 is FYEKMQ (reference sequence). This chain's CDR3 is CASSSASLAEETQYF. As DNA, the CDR3 is TGTGCCAGCAGCTCCGCCTCACTAGCGGAAGAGACCCAGTACTTC.

In the case of this clone: The same CDR3 is also encoded by other DNA sequences in this sample. J is TRBJ1-1 and V is TRBV29-1, with D possibly TRBD1 on 6 matching bases. Germline assignment: CDR1 SQVTM and CDR2 ANQGSEA. There are 13 residues in the CDR3. The germline V and J ends were trimmed by 4 bases and 0 bases, with 9 bases remaining between them. The CDR3 bases are TGCAGCGTTGGGCAGGGGCTGAACACTGAAGCTTTCTTT. Its protein is CSVGQGLNTEAFF.

The chain links TRBV5-6 to TRBJ2-1; maybe TRBD1 (5 bases). The CDR3 consists of 15 residues. Germline assignment: CDR1 SGHDT and CDR2 YYEEEE. The V end was cut by 2 bases, the J end by 6 bases, with 15 bases between. CDR3 loop: CASSFAGFATNEQFF. CDR3 coding DNA: TGTGCCAGCAGCTTCGCAGGGTTTGCGACCAATGAGCAGTTCTTC.

The rearrangement uses TRBV5-6 and TRBJ2-7; no clear D gene. Per the germline V gene, CDR1 is SGHDT and CDR2 is YYEEEE. Trimming shortened V by 0 bases and J by 8 bases, and 9 bases separated the two germline ends. The CDR3 sequence is 12 residues long. The CDR3 sequence: CASSLGRGKQYF. The CDR3 DNA reads as TGTGCCAGCAGCTTGGGACGCGGCAAGCAGTACTTC.

This clone has just one count. The rearrangement uses TRBV18 and TRBJ1-1, with D possibly matching TRBD1 (6 bases). Per germline, CDR1 KGHSH and CDR2 LQKENI. The CDR3 has 12 amino acids. With 5 bases removed from V and 8 bases from J, the gap between germline ends came to 12 bases. CDR3 nucleotides: TGTGCCAGCTCATCTCTTGACAGGGAAGCTTTCTTT. Its protein product is CASSSLDREAFF.

The genes are TRBV7-9 and TRBJ2-3; 7 bases are a match to TRBD2. The V and J ends lost 7 bases and 1 base, in that order; junction bases with no gene match: 8. There are 15 residues in the CDR3. Germline CDR1 is SEHNR and CDR2 is FQNEAQ (reference sequence). The CDR3 reads CASTYEAGGTDTQYF. The CDR3 bases are TGTGCCAGCACCTATGAGGCGGGGGGCACAGATACGCAGTATTTT. Combining the CDR3 with reference TRBV7-9 and TRBJ2-3 gives the whole variable domain DTGVSQNPRHKITKRGQNVTFRCDPISEHNRLYWYRQTLGQGPEFLTYFQNEAQLEKSRLLSDRFSAERPKGSFSTLEIQRTEQGDSAMYLCASTYEAGGTDTQYFGPGTRLTVL.

In the case of this clone: The same CDR3 arises from other DNA sequences in this sample as well. This sequence joins TRBV5-1 and TRBJ2-5; D ambiguous. Germline CDR1 SGHRS, CDR2 YFSETQ. This CDR3 has 13 residues. The ends were cut back, 0 bases at V and 2 bases at J, with 5 bases in the middle. The CDR3 nucleotides are TGCGCCAGCAGCTTGGTCCGTCAAGAGACCCAGTACTTC. This sequence encodes CASSLVRQETQYF.

V gene TRBV5-1 combines with J gene TRBJ1-1; 8 nucleotides line up with TRBD1. Germline CDR1 SGHRS, CDR2 YFSETQ. Trimming removed 4 bases from V and 1 base from J; junction bases left unmatched: 12. There are 17 residues in the CDR3. The CDR3 loop reads CASSTRPDRGPNTEAFF. CDR3 nucleotides: TGCGCCAGCAGCACACGGCCAGACAGGGGTCCGAACACTGAAGCTTTCTTT.

The chain links TRBV29-1 to TRBJ2-1, with 10 bases that match TRBD1. V lost 6 bases and J lost 6; bases outside the gene matches: 8. This CDR3 is 14 amino acids long. Germline values: CDR1 SQVTM, CDR2 ANQGSEA. CDR3 amino acids: CSVPGTGAINEQFF. The CDR3 nucleotides are TGCAGCGTCCCCGGGACAGGGGCTATCAATGAGCAGTTCTTC.

The J gene is TRBJ2-7, the V gene TRBV29-1; D unresolved. The CDR3 covers 13 residues. Germline V gene sequence: CDR1 SQVTM, CDR2 ANQGSEA. Trimming took 5 bases from V and 0 from J, leaving 11 bases between them. The CDR3: CSVLPRHSYEQYF. The DNA for the CDR3 is TGCAGCGTTCTCCCACGCCACTCCTACGAGCAGTACTTC.

The chain uses TRBV5-6 and TRBJ1-1; no reliable D call. This CDR3 has 14 residues. CDR1 SGHDT and CDR2 YYEEEE come from the germline V gene. V lost 4 bases, J lost 2 bases, and 12 bases lay in between. CDR3 protein: CASSVTEFNTEAFF. As DNA, the CDR3 is TGTGCCAGCAGCGTTACAGAATTCAACACTGAAGCTTTCTTT.

V and J are TRBV29-1 and TRBJ2-3; possible D gene TRBD2, 6 bases. Looked up from germline, CDR1 is SQVTM and CDR2 is ANQGSEA. The V gene lost 6 bases and the J gene lost 5 bases, with 18 bases spanning the gap. The CDR3 runs 14 residues. The CDR3 is CSVEFRDFRDTQYF. Written as DNA, the CDR3 is TGCAGCGTCGAATTCCGGGACTTTAGAGATACGCAGTATTTT.

This clone was counted only a few times. The rearrangement uses TRBV2 and TRBJ2-7; maybe TRBD1 (5 bases). From germline, CDR1 is SNHLY and CDR2 FYNNEI. The length of the CDR3 is 12 residues. V was trimmed by 6 bases and J by 5 bases, leaving 11 bases between them. This CDR3 reads CASRARVHEQYF. The CDR3 nucleotides are TGTGCCAGCAGAGCCAGGGTGCACGAGCAGTACTTC.

The chain joins TRBV6-5 to TRBJ2-3, with 7 positions matching TRBD1. Germline V gives CDR1 MNHEY, CDR2 SVGAGI. The CDR3 has 15 residues. The V segment lost 2 bases and the J segment 2 bases; nucleotides outside the gene matches: 4. The CDR3 coding sequence is TGTGCCAGCAGTTACAGACAGGGAAACACAGATACGCAGTATTTT. It codes for CASSYRQGNTDTQYF.

This chain's CDR3 is CASSLAVRTWGEQFF. The CDR3 DNA reads as TGTGCCAGCAGCTTAGCCGTCCGAACATGGGGTGAGCAGTTCTTC. The rearrangement uses TRBV11-2 and TRBJ2-1; no firm D call. Germline V lookup: CDR1 SGHAT, CDR2 FQNNGV. The CDR3 is made up of 15 amino acids. Trimming removed 1 base from V and 9 bases from J, with 16 bases in between.

The chain has TRBV30 and TRBJ2-5, with D possibly called TRBD1 or TRBD2 (5 bases each). CDR3 length: 14 residues. Trimming pared 0 bases from V and 4 bases from J, leaving 12 bases between. Germline V gene lookup returns CDR1 GTSNPN and CDR2 SVGIG (reference sequence). The CDR3 nucleotides are TGTGCCTGGAGTGTACGTTCAGGGAGAGAGACCCAGTACTTC. It is translated as CAWSVRSGRETQYF.

The V call is TRBV4-1, the J call TRBJ1-1; D call uncertain. The V and J ends lost 0 bases and 5 bases respectively, with 7 bases between them. Germline values: CDR1 MGHRA, CDR2 YSYEKL. This CDR3 is 13 amino acids long. In DNA form, the CDR3 reads TGCGCCAGCAGCCAAGATTGGGGAACTGAAGCTTTCTTT. It encodes CASSQDWGTEAFF.

The chain carries TRBV9 and TRBJ1-2; 10 bases fit TRBD1. CDR3 length: 16 amino acids. Germline CDR1 and CDR2: SGDLS and YYNGEE. With 4 bases clipped from V and 5 bases from J, the junction kept 11 bases outside the gene matches. The CDR3: CASSSHSGTGVYGYTF. The CDR3 bases are TGTGCCAGCAGCTCTCATTCCGGGACAGGGGTTTATGGCTACACCTTC.